These 22 T cell receptor beta chains originate from one sample sequenced in a study of CD8 T cells in ankylosing spondylitis. TCRdb used MiXCR to reprocess the 5' RACE reads, holding one entry per CDR3 protein. Here the sample spans approximately 200,000 distinct CDR3 sequences, roughly 13% being singletons. Material for sequencing was blood, either unsorted or a sorted T cell fraction (not recorded which). These receptors came from a male donor with ankylosing spondylitis or in good health (not recorded which).

This clonotype was seen a few times. The chain couples TRBV7-2 to TRBJ2-7, with a possible D match to TRBD1 (6 bases). The CDR3 runs to 14 residues. V was cut by 7 bases and J by 3 bases, with 16 bases left in between. Germline assignment: CDR1 SGHTA and CDR2 FQGNSA. The CDR3 spells CASTYRGGFYEQYF. CDR3 bases: TGTGCCAGCACCTATAGAGGGGGTTTCTACGAGCAGTACTTC.

The rearrangement joins TRBV29-1 to TRBJ1-1; D is possibly TRBD1 (5 bases). The germline V gene has CDR1 SQVTM and CDR2 ANQGSEA. The CDR3 covers 13 residues. V lost 6 bases and J lost 5, with 16 bases in between. The CDR3 region has the DNA TGCAGCGTGGGGGTGGACTCGCGAACTGAAGCTTTCTTT. Translating it yields CSVGVDSRTEAFF.

The gene calls are TRBV20-1 and TRBJ2-3, with D possibly being TRBD1 or TRBD2 (6 bases each). CDR3 size: 15 residues. Germline CDR1 DFQATT, CDR2 SNEGSKA (reference sequence). V lost 7 bases, J lost 4 bases, and 21 bases lay in between. As DNA, the CDR3 is TGCAGTGGGGTGTGGGGGGCGTCTAGCGCAGATACGCAGTATTTT. Translation gives CSGVWGASSADTQYF.

In its sample, this clonotype was seen a few times. The CDR3 loop is CASSSSLQGCSYEQYF. DNA for the CDR3: TGTGCCAGCAGCTCAAGCCTACAGGGGTGCTCCTACGAGCAGTACTTC. The V and J genes are TRBV3-1 and TRBJ2-7; 7 nucleotides align to TRBD1. Germline V gene lookup returns CDR1 LGHDT and CDR2 YNNKEL (reference sequence). The CDR3 is 16 residues long. After removal of 5 bases from V and 0 bases from J, the junction contained 10 bases not matched to a gene.

The chain combines TRBV4-2 with TRBJ2-3; perhaps TRBD2 as D (5 bases). CDR3 length: 14 amino acids. CDR1 and CDR2 (germline): LGHNA, YNFKEQ. The V end lost 1 base, the J end lost 2 bases, and 7 bases lay between the germline ends. The CDR3 reads CASSQGAVTDTQYF. The CDR3, as DNA: TGTGCCAGCAGCCAAGGAGCGGTCACAGATACGCAGTATTTT.

This clonotype was observed many times. The chain recombines TRBV4-1 with TRBJ2-5; TRBD1 aligns across 7 bases. Trimming removed 4 bases from V and 2 bases from J; junction bases left unmatched: 4. Germline CDR1 MGHRA, CDR2 YSYEKL. The CDR3 contains 14 residues. CDR3 sequence (DNA): TGCGCCAGCAGCCTCGGGACAGATCAAGAGACCCAGTACTTC. Encoded protein: CASSLGTDQETQYF.

This clonotype was observed a few times. V gene TRBV4-1 combines with J gene TRBJ1-1; no clear D. V dropped 3 bases and J dropped 2 bases, with 10 bases sitting between them. Looked up from germline, CDR1 is MGHRA and CDR2 is YSYEKL. The CDR3 runs to 14 residues. CDR3 nucleotides: TGCGCCAGCAGCCATAGTCCCCGAAACACTGAAGCTTTCTTT. This codes for CASSHSPRNTEAFF.

The chain carries TRBV24-1 and TRBJ2-3; no firm D call. Per the germline V gene, CDR1 is KGHDR and CDR2 is SFDVKD. The germline V and J ends were trimmed by 2 bases and 7 bases, with 9 bases remaining between them. The CDR3 contains 13 residues. The CDR3 spells CATSDSSLNTQYF. CDR3 sequence (DNA): TGTGCCACCAGTGATTCCTCCTTGAATACGCAGTATTTT.

This clonotype was seen more than once but under ten times. This chain connects TRBV28 to TRBJ1-4; no firm D call. Germline CDR1 reads MDHEN; CDR2 reads SYDVKM. CDR3 length: 16 residues. Trimming took off 5 bases at V and 2 bases at J, with 15 bases between the two ends. The CDR3 nucleotides read TGTGCCAGCAGTCTCTGGTGGCAGTCTACTAATGAAAAACTGTTTTTT. Translation gives CASSLWWQSTNEKLFF.

This chain joins TRBV27 and TRBJ2-3; a weak D match, TRBD1 (5 bases). With 4 bases removed from V and 4 bases from J, the gap between germline ends came to 12 bases. Germline lookup yields CDR1 MNHEY and CDR2 SMNVEV (reference sequence). The CDR3 sequence is 14 residues long. CDR3 loop: CASSSRVNADTQYF. The CDR3 bases are TGTGCCAGCAGTTCCAGGGTCAACGCAGATACGCAGTATTTT.

The gene calls are TRBV7-8 and TRBJ2-1; D gene unclear. V lost 4 bases to trimming and J lost 6 bases, with 13 bases between them. Germline loops: CDR1 SGHVS, CDR2 FQNEAQ. This CDR3 contains 14 residues. The DNA for the CDR3 is TGTGCCAGCAGCTCCTCAGCGCAGACCAATGAGCAGTTCTTC. Its protein is CASSSSAQTNEQFF.

The V gene is TRBV23-1, the J gene TRBJ2-7; D is ambiguous. TRBV23-1 is labeled an ORF, and its function is uncertain. Trimming took off 0 bases at V and 2 bases at J, with 11 bases between the two ends. The CDR3 extends over 15 amino acids. The CDR3 loop reads CASSQSPTAAYEQYF. Written as DNA, the CDR3 is TGCGCCAGCAGTCAATCGCCGACTGCCGCCTACGAGCAGTACTTC.

This clonotype was counted many times. The rearrangement uses TRBV5-1 and TRBJ2-1, with 11 bases fitting TRBD2. Germline V gene sequence: CDR1 SGHRS, CDR2 YFSETQ. The CDR3 runs to 17 residues. V was clipped by 3 bases and J by 3 bases; unmatched bases: 8. This chain's CDR3 is CASSYTPLAGVYNEQFF. The CDR3 nucleotides are TGCGCCAGCAGCTACACTCCACTAGCGGGAGTCTACAATGAGCAGTTCTTC.

This clonotype was recorded a few times. The rearrangement uses TRBV20-1 and TRBJ2-3, with 14 positions matching TRBD2. Germline-derived CDR1 and CDR2 are DFQATT and SNEGSKA (reference sequence). Germline trimming cut 6 bases from V and 1 base from J; bases unmatched to any gene: 3. The CDR3 is 15 residues long. As DNA, the CDR3 is TGCAGTGCAACGGGACTAGCGGGAGGCACAGATACGCAGTATTTT. Its translation is CSATGLAGGTDTQYF.

The rearrangement joins TRBV3-1 to TRBJ2-1; TRBD2 agrees at 9 bases. The CDR3 has 17 residues. The germline gives CDR1 LGHDT, CDR2 YNNKEL (reference sequence). Trimming cost V 1 base and J 4 bases; bases outside gene matches: 8. The CDR3 here is CASSQGQPSGAYNEQFF. CDR3 DNA sequence: TGTGCCAGCAGCCAAGGTCAGCCTAGCGGGGCGTACAATGAGCAGTTCTTC.

The V gene is TRBV19, the J gene TRBJ1-2; a weak D match, TRBD1 (5 bases). Looked up from germline, CDR1 is LNHDA and CDR2 is SQIVND (reference sequence). V was trimmed by 3 bases and J by 4 bases, leaving 9 bases between them. The CDR3 consists of 13 residues. CDR3 bases: TGTGCCAGTAGTATCCCAGGGCTCTATGGCTACACCTTC. It translates to CASSIPGLYGYTF.

The chain uses TRBV3-1 and TRBJ2-7; D may be TRBD2 (5 bases). This CDR3 spans 16 amino acids. Trimming removed 1 base from V and 2 bases from J, with 15 bases in between. Germline V lookup: CDR1 LGHDT, CDR2 YNNKEL (reference sequence). Here the CDR3 reads CASSQVAGSGTYEQYF. In DNA form, the CDR3 reads TGTGCCAGCAGCCAAGTGGCCGGCAGCGGTACCTACGAGCAGTACTTC.

The DNA of the CDR3 is TGTGCCAGCAGCTTGCCGGGACTAGCGGGAAGCACAGATACGCAGTATTTT. Its translation: CASSLPGLAGSTDTQYF. This sequence joins TRBV7-8 and TRBJ2-3, with 13 bases that match TRBD2. The CDR3 totals 17 residues. Germline CDR1 is SGHVS and CDR2 is FQNEAQ. The V gene end was trimmed by 3 bases and the J gene end by 0 bases; junction bases not matched to a gene: 3.

This clonotype appeared a few times. The J gene is TRBJ2-4, the V gene TRBV2, with D perhaps TRBD2 (5 bases). V lost 6 bases and J 6 bases, leaving 21 bases between the germline ends. The germline V gene has CDR1 SNHLY and CDR2 FYNNEI. This CDR3 spans 16 amino acids. CDR3 sequence reads: CASSLFTTGSANIQYF. CDR3 DNA: TGTGCCAGCAGCCTCTTTACAACGGGATCGGCAAACATTCAGTACTTC.

This clonotype was detected only a few times. The chain is built from TRBV12-3 or TRBV12-4 and TRBJ2-3; TRBD2 agrees at 9 bases. V dropped 6 bases and J dropped 5; count of bases not matched to a gene: 6. The CDR3 contains 14 residues. In nucleotides, the CDR3 is TGTGCCAGCAGCCGCGGGGGGGCGGGAGATACGCAGTATTTT. This sequence encodes CASSRGGAGDTQYF.

This clonotype was detected only a few times. The chain uses TRBV4-1 and TRBJ2-1; a possible D gene is TRBD2 (5 bases). The CDR3 runs 17 residues. The V gene lost 0 bases and the J gene lost 4 bases, with 16 bases spanning the gap. Per germline, CDR1 MGHRA and CDR2 YSYEKL. In DNA, the CDR3 is TGCGCCAGCAGCCAAGATCAGGTACCGGGAATGTACAATGAGCAGTTCTTC. Protein product: CASSQDQVPGMYNEQFF.

This clonotype was counted between two and nine times. The J gene is TRBJ2-1, the V gene TRBV5-6, with 8 bases identical to TRBD2. V was pared by 3 bases and J by 13 bases, with 6 bases of the junction left unmatched. This CDR3 spans 12 amino acids. Germline CDR1 SGHDT, CDR2 YYEEEE. DNA of the CDR3: TGTGCCAGCAGCTCTTCGACTAGCGCTCAGTTCTTC. It encodes CASSSSTSAQFF.